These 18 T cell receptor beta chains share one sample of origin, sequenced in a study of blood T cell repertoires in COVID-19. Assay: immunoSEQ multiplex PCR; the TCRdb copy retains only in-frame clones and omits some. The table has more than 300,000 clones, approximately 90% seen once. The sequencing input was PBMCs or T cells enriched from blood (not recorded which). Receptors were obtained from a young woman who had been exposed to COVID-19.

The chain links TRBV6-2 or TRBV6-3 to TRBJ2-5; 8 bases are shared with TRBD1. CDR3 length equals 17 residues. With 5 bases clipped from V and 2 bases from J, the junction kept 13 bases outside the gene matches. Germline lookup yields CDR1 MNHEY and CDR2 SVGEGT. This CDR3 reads CASSRPLWTGLQETQYF. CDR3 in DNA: TGTGCCAGCAGTCGCCCCCTTTGGACAGGGCTGCAAGAGACCCAGTACTTC.

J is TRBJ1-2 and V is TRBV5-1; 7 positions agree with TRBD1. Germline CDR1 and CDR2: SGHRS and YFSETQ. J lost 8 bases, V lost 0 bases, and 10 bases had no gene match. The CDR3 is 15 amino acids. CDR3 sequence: CASSLAQGDVLGYTF. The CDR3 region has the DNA TGCGCCAGCAGCTTGGCCCAGGGGGACGTGTTAGGCTACACCTTC.

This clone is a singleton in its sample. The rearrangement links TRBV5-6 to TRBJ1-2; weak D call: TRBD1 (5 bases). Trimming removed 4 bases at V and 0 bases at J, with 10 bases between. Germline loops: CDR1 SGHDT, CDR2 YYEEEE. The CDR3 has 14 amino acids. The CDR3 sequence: CASSVGAANYGYTF. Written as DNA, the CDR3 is TGTGCCAGCAGCGTTGGGGCAGCTAACTATGGCTACACCTTC.

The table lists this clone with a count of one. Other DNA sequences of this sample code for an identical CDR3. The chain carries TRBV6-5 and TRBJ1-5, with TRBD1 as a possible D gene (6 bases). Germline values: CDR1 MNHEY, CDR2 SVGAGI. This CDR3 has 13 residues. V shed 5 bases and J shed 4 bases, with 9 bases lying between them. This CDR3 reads CASSTGSNQPQHF. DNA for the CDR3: TGTGCCAGCAGTACAGGGTCTAATCAGCCCCAGCATTTT.

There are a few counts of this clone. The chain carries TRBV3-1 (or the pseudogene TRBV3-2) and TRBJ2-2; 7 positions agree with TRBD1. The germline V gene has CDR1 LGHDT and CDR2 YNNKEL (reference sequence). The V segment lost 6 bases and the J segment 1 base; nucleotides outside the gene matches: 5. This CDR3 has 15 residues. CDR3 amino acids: CASSPRTGNTGELFF. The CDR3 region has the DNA TGTGCCAGCAGTCCTAGGACAGGGAACACCGGGGAGCTGTTTTTT.

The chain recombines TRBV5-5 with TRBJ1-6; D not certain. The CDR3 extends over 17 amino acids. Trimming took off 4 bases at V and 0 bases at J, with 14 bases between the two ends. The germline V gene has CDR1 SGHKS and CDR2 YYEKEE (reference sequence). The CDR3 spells CASSRYGESSYNSPLHF. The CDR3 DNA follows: TGTGCCAGCAGCCGCTACGGGGAGAGCTCCTATAATTCACCCCTCCACTTT.

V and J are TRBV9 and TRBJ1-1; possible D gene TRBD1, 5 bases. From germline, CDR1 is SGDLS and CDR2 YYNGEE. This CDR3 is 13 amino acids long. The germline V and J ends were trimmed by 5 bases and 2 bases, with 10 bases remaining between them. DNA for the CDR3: TGTGCCAGCAGTGACGACAGCAACACTGAAGCTTTCTTT. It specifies CASSDDSNTEAFF.

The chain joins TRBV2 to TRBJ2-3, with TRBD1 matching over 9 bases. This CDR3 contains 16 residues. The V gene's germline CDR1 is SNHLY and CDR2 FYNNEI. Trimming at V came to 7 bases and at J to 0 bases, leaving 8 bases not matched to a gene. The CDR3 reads CASTITGGLSTDTQYF. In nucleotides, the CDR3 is TGTGCCAGCACGATAACAGGGGGCCTTAGCACAGATACGCAGTATTTT.

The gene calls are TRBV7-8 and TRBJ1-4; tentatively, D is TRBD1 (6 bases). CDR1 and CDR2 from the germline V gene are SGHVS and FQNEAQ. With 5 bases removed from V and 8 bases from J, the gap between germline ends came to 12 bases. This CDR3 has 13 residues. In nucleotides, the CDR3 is TGTGCCAGCAGCATAAGACAGGCGGAAAAACTGTTTTTT. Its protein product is CASSIRQAEKLFF.

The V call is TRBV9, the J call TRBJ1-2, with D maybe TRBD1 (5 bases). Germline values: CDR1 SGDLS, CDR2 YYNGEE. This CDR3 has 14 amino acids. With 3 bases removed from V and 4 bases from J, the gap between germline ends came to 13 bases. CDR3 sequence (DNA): TGTGCCAGCAGCGCTCAGGGAAACTTCTATGGCTACACCTTC. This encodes CASSAQGNFYGYTF.

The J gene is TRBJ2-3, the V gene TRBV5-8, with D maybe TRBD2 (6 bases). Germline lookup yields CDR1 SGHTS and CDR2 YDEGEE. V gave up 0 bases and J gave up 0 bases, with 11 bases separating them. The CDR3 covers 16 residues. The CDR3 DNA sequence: TGTGCCAGCAGCTTGGCCGTGCGGGGAAGCACAGATACGCAGTATTTT. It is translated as CASSLAVRGSTDTQYF. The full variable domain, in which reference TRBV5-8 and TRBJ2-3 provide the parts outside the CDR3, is EAGVTQSPTHLIKTRGQQATLRCSPISGHTSVYWYQQALGLGLQFLLWYDEGEERNRGNFPPRFSGRQFPNYSSELNVNALELEDSALYLCASSLAVRGSTDTQYFGPGTRLTVL.

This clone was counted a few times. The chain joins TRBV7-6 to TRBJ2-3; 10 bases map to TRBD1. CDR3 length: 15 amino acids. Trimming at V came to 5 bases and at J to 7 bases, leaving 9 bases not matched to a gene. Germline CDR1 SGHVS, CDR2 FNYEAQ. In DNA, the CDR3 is TGTGCCAGCAGCAGACGACAGGGGGCCTTGCATACGCAGTATTTT. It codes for CASSRRQGALHTQYF.

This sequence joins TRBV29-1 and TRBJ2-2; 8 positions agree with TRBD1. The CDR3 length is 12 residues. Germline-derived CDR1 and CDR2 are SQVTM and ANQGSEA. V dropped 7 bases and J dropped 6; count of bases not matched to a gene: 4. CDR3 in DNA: TGCAGCGGACAGGGGTCCGCCGGGGAGCTGTTTTTT. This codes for CSGQGSAGELFF.

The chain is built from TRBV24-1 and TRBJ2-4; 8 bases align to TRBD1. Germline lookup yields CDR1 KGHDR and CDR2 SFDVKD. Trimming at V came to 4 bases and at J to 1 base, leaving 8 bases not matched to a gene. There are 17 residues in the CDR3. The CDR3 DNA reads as TGTGCCACCAGTGAAGGGACAGGTCAGGGGGCCAAAAACATTCAGTACTTC. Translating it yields CATSEGTGQGAKNIQYF.

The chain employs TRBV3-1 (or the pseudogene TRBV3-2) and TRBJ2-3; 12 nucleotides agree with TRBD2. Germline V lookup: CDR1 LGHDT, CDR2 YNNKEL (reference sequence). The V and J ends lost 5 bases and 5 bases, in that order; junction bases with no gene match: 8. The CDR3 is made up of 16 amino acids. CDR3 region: CASSVILAGGRDTQYF. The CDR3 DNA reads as TGTGCCAGCAGCGTCATACTAGCGGGGGGCCGAGATACGCAGTATTTT.

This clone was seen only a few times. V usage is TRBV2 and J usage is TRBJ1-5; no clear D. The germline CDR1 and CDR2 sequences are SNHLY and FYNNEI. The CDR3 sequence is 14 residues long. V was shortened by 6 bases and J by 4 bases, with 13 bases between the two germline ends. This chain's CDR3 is CASRREFGNQPQHF. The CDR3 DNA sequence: TGTGCCAGCAGGCGGGAGTTCGGGAATCAGCCCCAGCATTTT.

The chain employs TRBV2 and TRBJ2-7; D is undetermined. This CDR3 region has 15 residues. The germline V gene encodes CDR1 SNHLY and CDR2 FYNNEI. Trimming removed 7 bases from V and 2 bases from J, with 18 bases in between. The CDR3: CASKGEAFLTYEQYF. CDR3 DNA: TGTGCCAGCAAAGGAGAGGCCTTCCTAACCTACGAGCAGTACTTC.

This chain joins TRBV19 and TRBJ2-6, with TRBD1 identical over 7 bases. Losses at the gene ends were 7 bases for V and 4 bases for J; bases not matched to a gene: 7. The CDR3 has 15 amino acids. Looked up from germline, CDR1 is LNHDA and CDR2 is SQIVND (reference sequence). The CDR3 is CASTPTGLGANVLTF. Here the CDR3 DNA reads TGTGCCAGTACCCCGACAGGGTTAGGGGCCAACGTCCTGACTTTC.